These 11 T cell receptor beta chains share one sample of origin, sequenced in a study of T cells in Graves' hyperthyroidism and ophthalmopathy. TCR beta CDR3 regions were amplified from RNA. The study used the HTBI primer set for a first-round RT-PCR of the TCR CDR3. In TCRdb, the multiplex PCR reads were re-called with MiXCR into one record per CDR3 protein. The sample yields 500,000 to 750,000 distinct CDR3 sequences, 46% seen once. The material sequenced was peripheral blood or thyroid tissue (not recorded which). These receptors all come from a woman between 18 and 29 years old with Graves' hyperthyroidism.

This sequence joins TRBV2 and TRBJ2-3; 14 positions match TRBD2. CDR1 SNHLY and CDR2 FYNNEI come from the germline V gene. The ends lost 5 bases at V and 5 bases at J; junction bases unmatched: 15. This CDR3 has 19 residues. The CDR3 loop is CASSYATSRGTSGRDTQYF. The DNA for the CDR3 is TGTGCCAGCAGTTACGCAACTTCCCGCGGGACTAGCGGGAGAGATACGCAGTATTTT.

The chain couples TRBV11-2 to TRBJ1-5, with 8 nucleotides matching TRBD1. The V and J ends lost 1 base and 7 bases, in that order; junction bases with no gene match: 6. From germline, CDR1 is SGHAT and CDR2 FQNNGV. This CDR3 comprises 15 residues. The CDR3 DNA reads TGTGCCAGCAGCTTAGGAACAGGGGGGGGCCAGCCCCAGCATTTT. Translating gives CASSLGTGGGQPQHF.

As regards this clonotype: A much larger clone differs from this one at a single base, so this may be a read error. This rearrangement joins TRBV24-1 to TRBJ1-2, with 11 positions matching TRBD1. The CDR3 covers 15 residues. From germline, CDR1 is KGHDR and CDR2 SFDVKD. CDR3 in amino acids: CATGEPGQGGYGYTF. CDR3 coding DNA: TGTGCCACCGGTGAACCGGGACAGGGGGGCTATGGCTACACCTTC.

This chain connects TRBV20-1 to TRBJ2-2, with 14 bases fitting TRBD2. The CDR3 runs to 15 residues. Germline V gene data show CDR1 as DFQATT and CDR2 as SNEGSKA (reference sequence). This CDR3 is CSVPGLAGDGGELFF. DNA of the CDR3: TGCAGCGTCCCGGGACTAGCGGGAGATGGCGGGGAGCTGTTTTTT.

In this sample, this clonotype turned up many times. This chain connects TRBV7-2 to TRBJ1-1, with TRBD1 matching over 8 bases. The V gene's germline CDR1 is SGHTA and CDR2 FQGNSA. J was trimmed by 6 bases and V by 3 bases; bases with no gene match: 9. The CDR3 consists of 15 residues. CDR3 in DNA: TGTGCCAGCAGCTTCGACCTGGACAGGGTCGCTGAAGCTTTCTTT. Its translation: CASSFDLDRVAEAFF.

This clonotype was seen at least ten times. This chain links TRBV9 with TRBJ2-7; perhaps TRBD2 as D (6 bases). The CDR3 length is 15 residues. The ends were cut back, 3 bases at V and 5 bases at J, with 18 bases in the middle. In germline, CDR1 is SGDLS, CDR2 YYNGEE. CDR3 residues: CASSAHPGERNEQYF. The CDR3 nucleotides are TGTGCCAGCAGCGCCCACCCGGGGGAAAGGAACGAGCAGTACTTC.

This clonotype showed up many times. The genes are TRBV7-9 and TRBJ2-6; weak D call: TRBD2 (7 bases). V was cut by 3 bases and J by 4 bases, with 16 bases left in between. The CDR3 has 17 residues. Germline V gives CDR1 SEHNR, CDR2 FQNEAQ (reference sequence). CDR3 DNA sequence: TGTGCCAGCAGCTTCCTAGGGGGGGTAGCCGGGGCCAACGTCCTGACTTTC. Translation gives CASSFLGGVAGANVLTF.

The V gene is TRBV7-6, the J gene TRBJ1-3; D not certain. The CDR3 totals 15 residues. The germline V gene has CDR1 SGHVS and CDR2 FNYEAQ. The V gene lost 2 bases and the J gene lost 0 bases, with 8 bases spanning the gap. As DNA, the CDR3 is TGTGCCAGCAGCTTATGGGTGGGCTCTGGAAACACCATATATTTT. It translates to CASSLWVGSGNTIYF.

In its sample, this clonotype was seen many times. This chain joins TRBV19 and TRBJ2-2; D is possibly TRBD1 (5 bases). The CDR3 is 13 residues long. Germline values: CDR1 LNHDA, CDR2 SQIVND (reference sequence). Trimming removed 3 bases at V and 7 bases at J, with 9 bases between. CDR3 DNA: TGTGCCAGTAGTATTTTGACAGACGGGGAGCTGTTTTTT. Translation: CASSILTDGELFF.

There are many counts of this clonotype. Here the CDR3 DNA reads TGCGCCAGCAGTGATCCCCTTAATTGGTCTGATGACGAGCAGTACTTC. It specifies CASSDPLNWSDDEQYF. The chain uses TRBV10-1 and TRBJ2-7; D gene uncertain. This CDR3 is built from 16 residues. Between the trimmed V and J ends, which lost 3 bases and 5 bases, there was a span of 20 bases. Germline loops: CDR1 WNHNN, CDR2 SYGVQD (reference sequence).

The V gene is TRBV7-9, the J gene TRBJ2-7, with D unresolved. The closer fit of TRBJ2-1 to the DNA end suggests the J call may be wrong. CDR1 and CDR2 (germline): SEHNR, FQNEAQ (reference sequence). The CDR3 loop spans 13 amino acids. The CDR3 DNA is TGTGCCAGCAGTTCCAGTTTGGGTGATGAGCAGTTCTTC. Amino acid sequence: CASSSSLGDEQFF.